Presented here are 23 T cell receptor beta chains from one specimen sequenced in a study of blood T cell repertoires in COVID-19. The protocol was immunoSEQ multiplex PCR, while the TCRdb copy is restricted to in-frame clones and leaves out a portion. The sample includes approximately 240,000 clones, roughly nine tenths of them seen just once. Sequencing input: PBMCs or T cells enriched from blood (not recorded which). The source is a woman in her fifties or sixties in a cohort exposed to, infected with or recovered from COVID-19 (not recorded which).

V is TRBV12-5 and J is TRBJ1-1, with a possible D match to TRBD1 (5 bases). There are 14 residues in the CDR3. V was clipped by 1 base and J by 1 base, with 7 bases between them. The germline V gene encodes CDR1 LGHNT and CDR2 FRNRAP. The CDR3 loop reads CASGLGGGNTEAFF. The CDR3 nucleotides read TGTGCTAGTGGTTTGGGGGGCGGGAACACTGAAGCTTTCTTT.

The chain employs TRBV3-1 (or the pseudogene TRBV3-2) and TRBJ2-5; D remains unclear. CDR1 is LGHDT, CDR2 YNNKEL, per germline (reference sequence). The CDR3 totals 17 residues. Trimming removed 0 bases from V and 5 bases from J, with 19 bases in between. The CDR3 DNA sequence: TGTGCCAGCAGCCAAGAAACCGAATGGTTTAGCCAGGAGACCCAGTACTTC. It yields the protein CASSQETEWFSQETQYF.

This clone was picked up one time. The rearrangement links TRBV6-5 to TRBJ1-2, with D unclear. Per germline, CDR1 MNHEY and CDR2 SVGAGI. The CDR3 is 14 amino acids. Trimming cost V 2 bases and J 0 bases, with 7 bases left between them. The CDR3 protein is CASSYRGSNYGYTF. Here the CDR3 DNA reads TGTGCCAGCAGTTACCGGGGTTCTAACTATGGCTACACCTTC.

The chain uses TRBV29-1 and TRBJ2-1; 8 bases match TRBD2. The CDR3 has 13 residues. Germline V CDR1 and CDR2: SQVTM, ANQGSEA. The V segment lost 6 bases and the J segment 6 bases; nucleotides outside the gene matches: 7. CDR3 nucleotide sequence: TGCAGCGTGGCGACTAGCGAGGGCAATGAGCAGTTCTTC. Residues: CSVATSEGNEQFF.

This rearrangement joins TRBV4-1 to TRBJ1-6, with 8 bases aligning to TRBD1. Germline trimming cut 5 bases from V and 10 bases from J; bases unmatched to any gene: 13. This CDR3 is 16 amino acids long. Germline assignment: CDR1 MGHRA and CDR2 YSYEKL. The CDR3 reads CASSWTGMDPGSPLHF. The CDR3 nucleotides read TGCGCCAGCAGCTGGACAGGGATGGACCCAGGGTCACCCCTCCACTTT.

The CDR3 nucleotides are TGTGCCAGCAGCTTAAGCAGGGGTAAAGAGAATGAGCAGTTCTTC. This sequence encodes CASSLSRGKENEQFF. The chain is built from TRBV11-3 and TRBJ2-1; D might be TRBD1 (6 bases). The CDR3 is made up of 15 amino acids. CDR1 SGHNT and CDR2 YENEEA come from the germline V gene. V lost 2 bases and J lost 7, with 15 bases in between.

The CDR3: CASSFGVEAFF. Written as DNA, the CDR3 is TGTGCCAGCAGCTTCGGGGTTGAAGCTTTCTTT. The chain is built from TRBV11-2 and TRBJ1-1; D not certain. V shed 3 bases and J shed 7 bases, with 6 bases lying between them. The germline V gene has CDR1 SGHAT and CDR2 FQNNGV. The CDR3 is 11 amino acids.

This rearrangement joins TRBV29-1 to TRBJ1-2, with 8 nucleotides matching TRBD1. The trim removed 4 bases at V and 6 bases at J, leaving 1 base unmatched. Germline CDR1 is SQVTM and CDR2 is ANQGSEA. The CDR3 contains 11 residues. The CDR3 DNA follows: TGCAGCGTTGGACAGGGGAATGGCTACACCTTC. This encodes CSVGQGNGYTF.

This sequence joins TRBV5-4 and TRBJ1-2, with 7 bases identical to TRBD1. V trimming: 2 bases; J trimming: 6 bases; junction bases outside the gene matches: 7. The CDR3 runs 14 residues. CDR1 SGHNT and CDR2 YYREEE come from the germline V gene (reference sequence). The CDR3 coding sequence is TGTGCCAGCAGCTTCAACCGGGACAGCCATGGCTACACCTTC. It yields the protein CASSFNRDSHGYTF.

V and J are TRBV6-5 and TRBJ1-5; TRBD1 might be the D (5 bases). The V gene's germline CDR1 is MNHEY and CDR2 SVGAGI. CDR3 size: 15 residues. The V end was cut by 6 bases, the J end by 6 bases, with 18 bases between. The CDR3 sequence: CASSRLGRRGQPQHF. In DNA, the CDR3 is TGTGCCAGCAGCCGTCTCGGGCGGAGGGGTCAGCCCCAGCATTTT.

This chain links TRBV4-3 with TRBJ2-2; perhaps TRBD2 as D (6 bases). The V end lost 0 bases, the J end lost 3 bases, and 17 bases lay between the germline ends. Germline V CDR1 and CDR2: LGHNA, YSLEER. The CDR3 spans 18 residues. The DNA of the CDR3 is TGCGCCAGCAGCCAAGAGCCCCCTGGCGGGGACGACACCGGGGAGCTGTTTTTT. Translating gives CASSQEPPGGDDTGELFF.

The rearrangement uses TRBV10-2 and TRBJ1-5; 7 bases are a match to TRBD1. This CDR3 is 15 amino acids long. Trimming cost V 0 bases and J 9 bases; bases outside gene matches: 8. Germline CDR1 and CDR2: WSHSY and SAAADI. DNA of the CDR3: TGCGCCAGCAGTGAGTCAGGGGGCCTCCGAGGGCCCCAGCATTTT. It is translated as CASSESGGLRGPQHF.

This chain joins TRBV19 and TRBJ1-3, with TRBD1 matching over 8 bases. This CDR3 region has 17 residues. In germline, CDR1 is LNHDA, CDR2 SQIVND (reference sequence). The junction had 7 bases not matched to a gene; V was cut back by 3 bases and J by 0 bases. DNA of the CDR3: TGTGCCAGTAGTATTCTGGCAGGGGGCATCTCTGGAAACACCATATATTTT. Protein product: CASSILAGGISGNTIYF.

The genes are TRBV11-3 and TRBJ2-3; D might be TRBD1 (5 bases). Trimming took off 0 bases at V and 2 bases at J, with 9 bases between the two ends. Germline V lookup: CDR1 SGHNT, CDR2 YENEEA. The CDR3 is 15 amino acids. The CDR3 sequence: CASSLDQGSTDTQYF. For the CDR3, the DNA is TGTGCCAGCAGCTTAGATCAGGGATCCACAGATACGCAGTATTTT. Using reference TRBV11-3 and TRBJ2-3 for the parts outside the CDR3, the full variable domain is EAGVVQSPRYKIIEKKQPVAFWCNPISGHNTLYWYLQNLGQGPELLIRYENEEAVDDSQLPKDRFSAERLKGVDSTLKIQPAELGDSAVYLCASSLDQGSTDTQYFGPGTRLTVL.

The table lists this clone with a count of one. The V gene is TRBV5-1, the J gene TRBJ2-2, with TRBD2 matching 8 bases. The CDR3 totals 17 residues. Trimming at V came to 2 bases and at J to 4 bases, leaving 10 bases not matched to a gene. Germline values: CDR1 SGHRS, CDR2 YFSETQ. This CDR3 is CASSFLSAGGATGELFF. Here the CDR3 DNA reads TGCGCCAGCAGCTTTCTTTCTGCCGGGGGGGCCACCGGGGAGCTGTTTTTT.

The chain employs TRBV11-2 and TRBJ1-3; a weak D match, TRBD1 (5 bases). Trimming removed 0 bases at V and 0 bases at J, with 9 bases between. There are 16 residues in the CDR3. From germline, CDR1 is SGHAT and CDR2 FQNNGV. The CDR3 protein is CASSLERDPSGNTIYF. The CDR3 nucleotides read TGTGCCAGCAGCTTAGAGCGGGACCCCTCTGGAAACACCATATATTTT.

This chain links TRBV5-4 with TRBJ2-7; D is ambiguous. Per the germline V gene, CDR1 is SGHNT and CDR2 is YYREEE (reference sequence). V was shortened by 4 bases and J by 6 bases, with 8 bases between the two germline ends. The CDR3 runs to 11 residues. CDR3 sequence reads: CASSAGVEQYF. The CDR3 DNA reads TGTGCCAGCAGCGCCGGTGTCGAGCAGTACTTC.

CDR3 amino acids: CASSPPLAGNNEQFF. The CDR3 nucleotides are TGTGCCAGCTCACCACCTTTAGCAGGGAACAATGAGCAGTTCTTC. The chain joins TRBV18 to TRBJ2-1, with D perhaps TRBD1 (5 bases). Trimming pared 0 bases from V and 5 bases from J, leaving 11 bases between. From germline, CDR1 is KGHSH and CDR2 LQKENI. The CDR3 is 15 amino acids.

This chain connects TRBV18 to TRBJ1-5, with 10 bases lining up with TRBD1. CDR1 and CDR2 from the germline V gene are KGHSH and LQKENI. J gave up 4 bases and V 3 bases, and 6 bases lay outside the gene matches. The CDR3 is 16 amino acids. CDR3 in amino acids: CASSPRPGQGNQPQHF. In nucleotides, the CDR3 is TGTGCCAGCTCACCTAGACCGGGACAGGGGAATCAGCCCCAGCATTTT.

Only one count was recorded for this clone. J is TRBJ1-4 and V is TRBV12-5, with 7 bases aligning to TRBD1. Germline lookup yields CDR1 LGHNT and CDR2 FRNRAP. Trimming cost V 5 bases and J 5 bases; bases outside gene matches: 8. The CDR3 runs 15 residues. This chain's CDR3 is CASGPTGTVNEKLFF. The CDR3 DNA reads TGTGCTAGTGGTCCGACCGGGACAGTAAATGAAAAACTGTTTTTT.

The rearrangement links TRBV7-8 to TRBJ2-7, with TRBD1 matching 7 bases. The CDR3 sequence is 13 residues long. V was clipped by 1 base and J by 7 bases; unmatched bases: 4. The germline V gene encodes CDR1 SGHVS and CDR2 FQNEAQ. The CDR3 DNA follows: TGTGCCAGCAGCTTAGACAGGGGTCAAGAGCAGTACTTC. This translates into CASSLDRGQEQYF.

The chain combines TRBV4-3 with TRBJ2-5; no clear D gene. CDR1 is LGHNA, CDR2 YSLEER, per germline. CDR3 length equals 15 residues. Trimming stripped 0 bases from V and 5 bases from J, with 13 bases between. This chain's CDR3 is CASSQDQAARETQYF. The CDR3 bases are TGCGCCAGCAGCCAAGATCAGGCCGCCCGGGAGACCCAGTACTTC.

CDR3 sequence: CASSVSGQGVYEQYF. The CDR3, as DNA: TGTGCCAGCAGCGTATCGGGACAGGGGGTCTACGAGCAGTACTTC. This sequence joins TRBV9 and TRBJ2-7, with 11 bases matching TRBD1. CDR1 SGDLS and CDR2 YYNGEE come from the germline V gene. The CDR3 is 15 amino acids. V lost 1 base and J lost 3; bases outside the gene matches: 3.